This TCR beta chain was profiled in a study of beta chain features in type 1 diabetes. Every isolated RNA sample was fully reverse transcribed, so sequencing captured expressed TCRB transcripts. Here immunoSEQ multiplex PCR was the method, and the copy in TCRdb shows in-frame clones only, minus some. The sample holds some 45,000 clones, around 52% seen once. Germline V gene sequence: CDR1 MDHEN, CDR2 SYDVKM. The CDR3 length is 18 residues. The junction had 15 bases not matched to a gene; V was cut back by 4 bases and J by 3 bases. Sorting that relied on CD45RO/CCR7/CD25/CD127/CD95/CD27 yielded CD4+ naive, central memory, regulatory and stem cell-like memory cells.

The chain joins TRBV28 to TRBJ1-2; 9 positions agree with TRBD1. What was sequenced was Tregs from blood. The origin of this receptor is a woman between 18 and 30 years old in good health. CDR3 DNA: TGTGCCAGCAGTTCCGGGGACAGGGTGATATCTTTTCACTATGGCTACACCTTC. Translating gives CASSSGDRVISFHYGYTF.